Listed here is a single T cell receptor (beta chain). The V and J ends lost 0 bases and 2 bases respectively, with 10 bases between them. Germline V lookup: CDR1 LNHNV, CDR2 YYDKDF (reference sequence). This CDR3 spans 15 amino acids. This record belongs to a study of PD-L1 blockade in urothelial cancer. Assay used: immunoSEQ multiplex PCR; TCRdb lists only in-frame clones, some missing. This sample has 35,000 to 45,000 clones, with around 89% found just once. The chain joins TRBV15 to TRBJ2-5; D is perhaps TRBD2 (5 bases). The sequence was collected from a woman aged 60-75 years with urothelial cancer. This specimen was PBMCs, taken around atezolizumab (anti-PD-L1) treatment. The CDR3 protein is CATSRDMRVQETQYF. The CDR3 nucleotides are TGTGCCACCAGCAGAGATATGAGGGTACAAGAGACCCAGTACTTC. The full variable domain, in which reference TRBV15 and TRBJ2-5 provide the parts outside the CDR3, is DAMVIQNPRYQVTQFGKPVTLSCSQTLNHNVMYWYQQKSSQAPKLLFHYYDKDFNNEADTPDNFQSRRPNTSFCFLDIRSPGLGDTAMYLCATSRDMRVQETQYFGPGTRLLVL.